This is a list of T cell receptor beta chains from one sample in a study of CD8+CD57+ T cells in acquired aplastic anemia. In TCRdb, the reads were re-called with MiXCR into one record per CDR3 protein. The data contain 150,000 to 200,000 distinct CDR3 sequences, around half of them seen just once; the ten biggest clones take up under 2%. Input material: sorted CD4+, CD8+, or CD8+CD57+ T cells (not recorded which) from PBMCs. The receptors come from a human donor with aplastic anemia. CDR3s include the opening cysteine and the closing phenylalanine or tryptophan. D genes are given only for firm matches. Where a row states a size, it is once, few, many or the class of an expanded clone; other rows omit it.

DNA	CDR3	D	size	V	J
TGTGCCAGCAGTCCCGGGACCACGAGAAACACCATATATTTT	CASSPGTTRNTIYF	-	many	TRBV7-2	TRBJ1-3
TGCGCCAGCAGCTTGGGAGGGTCTGGCACCGGGGAGCTGTTTTTT	CASSLGGSGTGELFF	-	many	TRBV5-1	TRBJ2-2
TGTGCCAGCAGCTCGGACACTTTCACCGGGGAGCTGTTTTTT	CASSSDTFTGELFF	-	-	TRBV12-1	TRBJ2-2
TGTGCCATCAGTTGGGACAGGGTGAATTACGAGCAGTACTTC	CAISWDRVNYEQYF	TRBD1	-	TRBV10-3	TRBJ2-7
TGTGCCAGCTCACCACCGGGCACAGATACGCAGTATTTT	CASSPPGTDTQYF	-	many	TRBV18	TRBJ2-3
TGTGCCAGCAGCCCGCTAGGGGACACCGGGGAGCTGTTTTTT	CASSPLGDTGELFF	-	many	TRBV6-1	TRBJ2-2
TGTGCCAGCAGTGAAGGCGGGGCGGGGGGCCTTGCTGGCTACACCTTC	CASSEGGAGGLAGYTF	-	few	TRBV6-1	TRBJ1-2
TGCAGTGCTAGAATCGGAGCGGGAGTTAGCACAGATACGCAGTATTTT	CSARIGAGVSTDTQYF	TRBD2	many	TRBV20-1	TRBJ2-3
TGTGCCAGCAGGTGGGGGCGCAACACTGAAGCTTTCTTT	CASRWGRNTEAFF	-	few	TRBV25-1	TRBJ1-1
TGTGCCAGCAGTTACAGGACTAGCGGGGGGAGCCCCTACAATGAGCAGTTCTTC	CASSYRTSGGSPYNEQFF	TRBD2	-	TRBV6-2/TRBV6-3	TRBJ2-1
TGTGCCAGTGGCAGGGGAGAGGTAGGATATGGCTACACCTTC	CASGRGEVGYGYTF	-	many	TRBV19	TRBJ1-2
TGTGCCAGCAGTCGGCCGGGACAGTACACTGAAGCTTTCTTT	CASSRPGQYTEAFF	TRBD1	many	TRBV6-1	TRBJ1-1
TGTGCCAGCACTCGCGGGGGTTCGAACACCGGGGAGCTGTTTTTT	CASTRGGSNTGELFF	TRBD2	-	TRBV7-2	TRBJ2-2
TGTGCCAGTAGTATTACGACGGGGGCCTACGAGCAGTACTTC	CASSITTGAYEQYF	-	many	TRBV19	TRBJ2-7
TGTGCCACCAGCAGAGACCCCGGCTACTATGGCTACACCTTC	CATSRDPGYYGYTF	-	-	TRBV15	TRBJ1-2
TGTGCCAGCAGCTTAACTGGGGGCCCTAACTACGAGCAGTACTTC	CASSLTGGPNYEQYF	-	-	TRBV7-8	TRBJ2-7
TGCAGTGCGAGTCGTCTAGCGGGAGGCTACAATGAGCAGTTCTTC	CSASRLAGGYNEQFF	TRBD2	many	TRBV20-1	TRBJ2-1
TGTGCCAGCAGCCTCCGGGGAGTTGGGGAAAAACTGTTTTTT	CASSLRGVGEKLFF	-	few	TRBV7-9	TRBJ1-4
TGTGCCAGCAGTGAGGGCAGGGTCACTGAAGCTTTCTTT	CASSEGRVTEAFF	-	many	TRBV6-1	TRBJ1-1
TGTGCCTGGAGTGCCAGCTACGAGCAGTACTTC	CAWSASYEQYF	-	-	TRBV30	TRBJ2-7
TGTGCCAGCAGCGTAGGACCTTCTGGCTCCTACGAGCAGTACTTC	CASSVGPSGSYEQYF	-	-	TRBV9	TRBJ2-7
TGTGCCAGCCGCCGGACCGGGGGGCATGGCACAGGTACGCAGTATTTT	CASRRTGGHGTGTQYF	-	-	TRBV16	TRBJ2-3
TGCAGCGTTGAAGGCGCCAGGGGGCTAGAAGAGACCCAGTACTTC	CSVEGARGLEETQYF	TRBD1	-	TRBV29-1	TRBJ2-5
TGCAGTTCCACGCCGGCCGCGGGAGGCTACAATGAGCAGTTCTTC	CSSTPAAGGYNEQFF	TRBD2	-	TRBV20-1	TRBJ2-1
TGCAGCGTTGGGATCGGGACAGGGCACAATGAGCAGTTCTTC	CSVGIGTGHNEQFF	TRBD1	-	TRBV29-1	TRBJ2-1
TGTGCCAGCTCACCACAAAGCGGGGCCAATGAAAAACTGTTTTTT	CASSPQSGANEKLFF	-	few	TRBV18	TRBJ1-4
TGTGCCACCAGCAGAGGTCTCGGCCCAAACACCGGGGAGCTGTTTTTT	CATSRGLGPNTGELFF	-	few	TRBV15	TRBJ2-2
TGCAGTGCTAGAGATGTGACTAGCGGGAGGGGGCGCGAGCAGTTCTTC	CSARDVTSGRGREQFF	TRBD2	-	TRBV20-1	TRBJ2-1
TGCGCCAGCAGCCCAAGACAGGGCGAGCAGTTCTTC	CASSPRQGEQFF	TRBD1	many	TRBV5-1	TRBJ2-1
TGCGCCAGCGCCTTAGGGTCTCTCTACAATGAGCAGTTCTTC	CASALGSLYNEQFF	-	-	TRBV10-2	TRBJ2-1
TGTGCCAGCAGCGCTACCGGGACAGGGGGGTCACCCCTCCACTTT	CASSATGTGGSPLHF	TRBD1	-	TRBV2	TRBJ1-6
TGTGCCAGCAGCTTATACCGAGGAGGGTTCTACGAGCAGTACTTC	CASSLYRGGFYEQYF	-	-	TRBV5-5	TRBJ2-7
TGTGCCAGCAGCTTAGGACGGGGGAAACAGGACGGTGGAGAGACCCAGTACTTC	CASSLGRGKQDGGETQYF	-	many	TRBV11-1	TRBJ2-5
TGTGCCAGCACTCACGAGAGAGGACTAGCGGGATCCTACAATGAGCAGTTCTTC	CASTHERGLAGSYNEQFF	TRBD2	-	TRBV13	TRBJ2-1
TGTGCCAGTAGTACCCAATCGACAGGAGGTGCAGCTTTCTTT	CASSTQSTGGAAFF	-	many	TRBV19	TRBJ1-1
TGCGCCAGCGAGTCAGGGTCTGGCTATGGCTACACCTTC	CASESGSGYGYTF	-	-	TRBV10-2	TRBJ1-2
TGTGCCATCAGTGATCAGAAGAACAATGAGCAGTTCTTC	CAISDQKNNEQFF	-	-	TRBV10-3	TRBJ2-1
TGTGCCAGCAGTGAAGGGCAACCGCGTAGAGAGACCCAGTACTTC	CASSEGQPRRETQYF	-	-	TRBV25-1	TRBJ2-5
TGTGCCAGCAGCCAAGGTCGCCTAGCGGGAGGGGAAGAGCAGTGCTTC	CASSQGRLAGGEEQCF	TRBD2	few	TRBV3-1	TRBJ2-7
TGCAGTGCTAGCCTTAGCGGGTTAAATGAGCAGTTCTTC	CSASLSGLNEQFF	TRBD2	-	TRBV20-1	TRBJ2-1
TGCAGTGCTACCACCCCCCGGGGAAGGGAGCGAGAGACCCAGTACTTC	CSATTPRGRERETQYF	-	-	TRBV20-1	TRBJ2-5
TGCAGTGCTGCTAAAGGGAGTATGGAGACCCAGTACTTC	CSAAKGSMETQYF	-	-	TRBV20-1	TRBJ2-5
TGTGCCAGTAGTATAACGACAGGGGGCTACACCTTC	CASSITTGGYTF	TRBD1	many	TRBV19	TRBJ1-2